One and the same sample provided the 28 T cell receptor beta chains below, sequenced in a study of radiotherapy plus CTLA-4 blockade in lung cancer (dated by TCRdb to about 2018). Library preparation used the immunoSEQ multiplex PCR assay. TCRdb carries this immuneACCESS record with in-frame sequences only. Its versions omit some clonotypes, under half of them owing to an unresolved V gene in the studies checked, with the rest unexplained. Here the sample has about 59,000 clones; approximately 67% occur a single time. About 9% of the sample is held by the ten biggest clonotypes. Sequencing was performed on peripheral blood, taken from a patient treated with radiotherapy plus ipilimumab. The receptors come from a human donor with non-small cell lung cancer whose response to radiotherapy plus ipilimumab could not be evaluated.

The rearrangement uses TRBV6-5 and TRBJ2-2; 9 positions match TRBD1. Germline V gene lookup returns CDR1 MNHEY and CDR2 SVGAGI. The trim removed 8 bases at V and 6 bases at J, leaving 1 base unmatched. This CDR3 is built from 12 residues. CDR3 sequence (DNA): TGTGCCAGCCGGACAGGGGCCGGGGAGCTGTTTTTT. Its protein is CASRTGAGELFF.

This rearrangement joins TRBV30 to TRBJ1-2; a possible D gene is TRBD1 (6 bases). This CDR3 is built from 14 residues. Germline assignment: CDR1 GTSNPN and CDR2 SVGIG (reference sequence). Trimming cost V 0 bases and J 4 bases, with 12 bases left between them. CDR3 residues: CAWSVGVTGYGYTF. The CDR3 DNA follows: TGTGCCTGGAGTGTTGGGGTGACAGGCTATGGCTACACCTTC. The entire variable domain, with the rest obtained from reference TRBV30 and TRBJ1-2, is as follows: SQTIHQWPATLVQPVGSPLSLECTVEGTSNPNLYWYRQAAGRGLQLLFYSVGIGQISSEVPQNLSASRPQDRQFILSSKKLLLSDSGFYLCAWSVGVTGYGYTFGSGTRLTVV.

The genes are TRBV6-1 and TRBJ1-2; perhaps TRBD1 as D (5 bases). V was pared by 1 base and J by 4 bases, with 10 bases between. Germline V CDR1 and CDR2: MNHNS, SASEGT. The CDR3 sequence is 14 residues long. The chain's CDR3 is CASSEVNRSYGYTF. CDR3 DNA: TGTGCCAGCAGTGAAGTCAACAGGAGCTATGGCTACACCTTC.

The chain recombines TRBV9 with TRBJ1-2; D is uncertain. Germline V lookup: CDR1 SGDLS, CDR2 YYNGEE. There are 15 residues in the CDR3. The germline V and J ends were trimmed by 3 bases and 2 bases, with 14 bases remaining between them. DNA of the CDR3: TGTGCCAGCAGCGCCCAGTCCTGGGCCAACTATGGCTACACCTTC. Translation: CASSAQSWANYGYTF. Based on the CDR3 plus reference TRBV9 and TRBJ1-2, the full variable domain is DSGVTQTPKHLITATGQRVTLRCSPRSGDLSVYWYQQSLDQGLQFLIQYYNGEERAKGNILERFSAQQFPDLHSELNLSSLELGDSALYFCASSAQSWANYGYTFGSGTRLTVV.

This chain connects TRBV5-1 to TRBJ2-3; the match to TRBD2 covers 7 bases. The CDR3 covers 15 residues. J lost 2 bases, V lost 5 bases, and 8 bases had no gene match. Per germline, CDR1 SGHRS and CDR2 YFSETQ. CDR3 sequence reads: CASSPTGTNTDTQYF. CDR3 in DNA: TGCGCCAGCAGTCCAACCGGGACTAACACAGATACGCAGTATTTT.

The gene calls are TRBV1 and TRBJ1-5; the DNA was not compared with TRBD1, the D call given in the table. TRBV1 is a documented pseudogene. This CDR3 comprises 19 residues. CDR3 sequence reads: CTSTPPQTVPNYSNQPQHF. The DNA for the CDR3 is TGCACCAGCACCCCTCCCCAGACAGTCCCTAATTATAGCAATCAGCCCCAGCATTTT.

The CDR3 DNA sequence: TGCGCCAGCAGTGAGTCGGGGGTAGGCACTAGCTATGAGCAGTTCTTC. Translating it yields CASSESGVGTSYEQFF. The chain carries TRBV10-2 and TRBJ2-1; tentatively, D is TRBD2 (6 bases). This CDR3 is 16 amino acids long. V was shortened by 0 bases and J by 8 bases, with 17 bases between the two germline ends. Germline assignment: CDR1 WSHSY and CDR2 SAAADI.

The CDR3 DNA sequence: TGTGCCAGCAGTTACAGCGGGACAGGGGGCGAAAAACTGTTTTTT. Translation: CASSYSGTGGEKLFF. The genes are TRBV6-6 and TRBJ1-4; 12 positions match TRBD1. Germline V gene data show CDR1 as MNHNY and CDR2 as SVGAGI (reference sequence). The J segment lost 8 bases and the V segment lost 2 bases, leaving 3 bases of the junction unmatched. The CDR3 runs 15 residues.

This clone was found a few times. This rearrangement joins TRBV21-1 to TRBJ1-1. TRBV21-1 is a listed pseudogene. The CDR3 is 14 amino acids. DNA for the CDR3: TGTGCCAGCAGCAAGCCCAGCGCGACCCTTGAAGCTTTCTTT. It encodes CASSKPSATLEAFF.

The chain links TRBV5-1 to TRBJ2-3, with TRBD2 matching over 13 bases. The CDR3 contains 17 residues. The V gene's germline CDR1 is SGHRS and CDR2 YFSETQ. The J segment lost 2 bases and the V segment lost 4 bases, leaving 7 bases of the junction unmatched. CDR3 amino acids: CASSPGTSGDFTDTQYF. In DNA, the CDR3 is TGCGCCAGCAGCCCTGGGACTAGCGGGGATTTCACAGATACGCAGTATTTT.

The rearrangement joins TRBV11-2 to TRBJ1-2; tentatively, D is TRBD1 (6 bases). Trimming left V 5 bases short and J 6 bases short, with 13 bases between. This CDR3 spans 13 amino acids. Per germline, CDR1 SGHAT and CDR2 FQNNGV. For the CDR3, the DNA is TGTGCCAGCAGCCAGGGAGGGGGGGATGGCTACACCTTC. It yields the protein CASSQGGGDGYTF.

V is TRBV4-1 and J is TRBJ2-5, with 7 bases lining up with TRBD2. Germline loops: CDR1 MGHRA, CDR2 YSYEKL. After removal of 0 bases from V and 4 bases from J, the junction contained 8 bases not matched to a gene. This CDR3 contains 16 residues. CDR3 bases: TGCGCCAGCAGCCAAGAGGGGCTAGCGGCGCGAGAGACCCAGTACTTC. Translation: CASSQEGLAARETQYF.

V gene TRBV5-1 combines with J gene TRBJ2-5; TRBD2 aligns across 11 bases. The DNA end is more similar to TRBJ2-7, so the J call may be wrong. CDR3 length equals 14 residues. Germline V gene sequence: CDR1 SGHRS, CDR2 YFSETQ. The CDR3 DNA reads TGCGCCAGCAGCTTTACTAGCGGGGGATACGAGCAGTACTTC. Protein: CASSFTSGGYEQYF.

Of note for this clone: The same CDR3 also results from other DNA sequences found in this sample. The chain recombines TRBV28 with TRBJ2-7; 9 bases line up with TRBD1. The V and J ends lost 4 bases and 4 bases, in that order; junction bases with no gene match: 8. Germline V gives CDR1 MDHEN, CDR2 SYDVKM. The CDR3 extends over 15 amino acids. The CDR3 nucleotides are TGTGCCAGCAGTTCGCTGACAGGGGGATCTTACGAGCAGTACTTC. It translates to CASSSLTGGSYEQYF.

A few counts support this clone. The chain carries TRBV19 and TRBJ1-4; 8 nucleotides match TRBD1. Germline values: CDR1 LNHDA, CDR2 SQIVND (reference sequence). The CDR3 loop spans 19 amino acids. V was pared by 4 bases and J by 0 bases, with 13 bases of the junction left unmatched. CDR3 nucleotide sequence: TGTGCCAGTAGTACCCGGCGACAGGGGAGGGGAGCAACTAATGAAAAACTGTTTTTT. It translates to CASSTRRQGRGATNEKLFF.

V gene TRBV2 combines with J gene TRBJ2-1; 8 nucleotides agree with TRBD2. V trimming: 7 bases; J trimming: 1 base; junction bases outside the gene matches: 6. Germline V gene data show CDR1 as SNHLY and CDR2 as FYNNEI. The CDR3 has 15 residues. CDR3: CASTGGVGSYNEQFF. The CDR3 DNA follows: TGTGCCAGCACGGGGGGGGTGGGATCCTACAATGAGCAGTTCTTC.

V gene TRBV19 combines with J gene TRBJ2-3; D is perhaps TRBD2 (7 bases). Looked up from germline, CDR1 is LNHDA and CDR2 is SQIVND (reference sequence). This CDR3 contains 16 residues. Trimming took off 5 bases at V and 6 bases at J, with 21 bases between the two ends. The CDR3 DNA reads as TGTGCCAGTAGTCTCGACCTACGGGGGGCCTTTGATACGCAGTATTTT. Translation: CASSLDLRGAFDTQYF.

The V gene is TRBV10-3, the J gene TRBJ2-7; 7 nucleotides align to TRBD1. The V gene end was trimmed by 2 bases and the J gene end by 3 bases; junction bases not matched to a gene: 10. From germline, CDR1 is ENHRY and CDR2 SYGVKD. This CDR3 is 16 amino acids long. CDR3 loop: CAISEPGTASVYEQYF. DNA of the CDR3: TGTGCCATCAGTGAGCCCGGGACAGCATCCGTCTACGAGCAGTACTTC.

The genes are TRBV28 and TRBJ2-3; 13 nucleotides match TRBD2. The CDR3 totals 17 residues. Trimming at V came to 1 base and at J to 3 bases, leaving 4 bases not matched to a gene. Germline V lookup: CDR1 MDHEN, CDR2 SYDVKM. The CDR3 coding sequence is TGTGCCAGCAGTTTATATGGACTAGCGGGAGAAACAGATACGCAGTATTTT. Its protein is CASSLYGLAGETDTQYF.

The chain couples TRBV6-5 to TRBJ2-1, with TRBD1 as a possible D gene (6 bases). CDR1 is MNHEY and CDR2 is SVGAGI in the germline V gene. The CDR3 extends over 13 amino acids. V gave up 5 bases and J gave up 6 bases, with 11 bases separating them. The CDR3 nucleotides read TGTGCCAGCAGTCCTCACAGGGCCAATGAGCAGTTCTTC. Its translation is CASSPHRANEQFF.

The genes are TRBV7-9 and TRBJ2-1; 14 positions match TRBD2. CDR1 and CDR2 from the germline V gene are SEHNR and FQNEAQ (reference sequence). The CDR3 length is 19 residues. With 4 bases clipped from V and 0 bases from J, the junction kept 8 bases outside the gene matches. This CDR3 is CASSSGTSGSALSYNEQFF. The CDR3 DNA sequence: TGTGCCAGCAGCTCTGGGACTAGCGGGAGCGCCCTCTCCTACAATGAGCAGTTCTTC.

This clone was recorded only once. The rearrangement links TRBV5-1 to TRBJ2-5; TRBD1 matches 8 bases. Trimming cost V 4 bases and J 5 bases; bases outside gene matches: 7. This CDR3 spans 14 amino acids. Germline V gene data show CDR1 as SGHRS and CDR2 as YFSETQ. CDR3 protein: CASSPGQVLETQYF. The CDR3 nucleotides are TGCGCCAGCAGCCCGGGACAGGTCCTCGAGACCCAGTACTTC.

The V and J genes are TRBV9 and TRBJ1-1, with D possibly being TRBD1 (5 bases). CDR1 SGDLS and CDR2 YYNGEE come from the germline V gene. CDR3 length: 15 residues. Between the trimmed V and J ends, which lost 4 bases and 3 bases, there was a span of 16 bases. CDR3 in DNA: TGTGCCAGCAGCCCCCATGGGGGGGTTGACACTGAAGCTTTCTTT. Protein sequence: CASSPHGGVDTEAFF.

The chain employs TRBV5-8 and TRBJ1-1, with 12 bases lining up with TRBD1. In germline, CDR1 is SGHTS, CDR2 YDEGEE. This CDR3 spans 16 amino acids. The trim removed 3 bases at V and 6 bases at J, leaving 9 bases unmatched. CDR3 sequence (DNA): TGTGCCAGCAGCTGGGACAGGGGGCGGTCGGCTTCTGAAGCTTTCTTT. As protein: CASSWDRGRSASEAFF.

Here the CDR3 reads CASTGAGQGNEQYF. Written as DNA, the CDR3 is TGTGCCAGCACTGGGGCGGGACAGGGAAACGAGCAGTACTTC. The V call is TRBV27, the J call TRBJ2-7, with 9 bases fitting TRBD1. The CDR3 has 14 amino acids. Trimming at V came to 7 bases and at J to 5 bases, leaving 9 bases not matched to a gene. The germline CDR1 and CDR2 sequences are MNHEY and SMNVEV (reference sequence).

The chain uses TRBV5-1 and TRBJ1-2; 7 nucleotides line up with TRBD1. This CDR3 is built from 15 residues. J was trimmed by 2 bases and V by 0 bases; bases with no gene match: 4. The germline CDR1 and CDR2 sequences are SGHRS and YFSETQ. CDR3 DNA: TGCGCCAGCAGCTTGGAGGGGGCGCCCAACTATGGCTACACCTTC. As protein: CASSLEGAPNYGYTF.

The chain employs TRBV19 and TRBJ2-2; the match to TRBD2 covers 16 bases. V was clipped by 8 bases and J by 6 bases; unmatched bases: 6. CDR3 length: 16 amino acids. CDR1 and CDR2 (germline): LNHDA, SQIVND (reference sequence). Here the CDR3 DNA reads TGTGCCAGTGTACAGGGGACTAGCGGGGGGGCCGGGGAGCTGTTTTTT. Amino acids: CASVQGTSGGAGELFF.

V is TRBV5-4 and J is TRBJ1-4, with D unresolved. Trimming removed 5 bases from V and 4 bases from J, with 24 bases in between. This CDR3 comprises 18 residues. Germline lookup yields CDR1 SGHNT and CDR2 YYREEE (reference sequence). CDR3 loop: CASSKDRLGDPHNEKLFF. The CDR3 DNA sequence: TGTGCCAGCAGTAAGGATCGACTTGGAGACCCTCATAATGAAAAACTGTTTTTT. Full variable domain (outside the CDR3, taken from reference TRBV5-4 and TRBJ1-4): ETGVTQSPTHLIKTRGQQVTLRCSSQSGHNTVSWYQQALGQGPQFIFQYYREEENGRGNFPPRFSGLQFPNYSSELNVNALELDDSALYLCASSKDRLGDPHNEKLFFGSGTQLSVL.